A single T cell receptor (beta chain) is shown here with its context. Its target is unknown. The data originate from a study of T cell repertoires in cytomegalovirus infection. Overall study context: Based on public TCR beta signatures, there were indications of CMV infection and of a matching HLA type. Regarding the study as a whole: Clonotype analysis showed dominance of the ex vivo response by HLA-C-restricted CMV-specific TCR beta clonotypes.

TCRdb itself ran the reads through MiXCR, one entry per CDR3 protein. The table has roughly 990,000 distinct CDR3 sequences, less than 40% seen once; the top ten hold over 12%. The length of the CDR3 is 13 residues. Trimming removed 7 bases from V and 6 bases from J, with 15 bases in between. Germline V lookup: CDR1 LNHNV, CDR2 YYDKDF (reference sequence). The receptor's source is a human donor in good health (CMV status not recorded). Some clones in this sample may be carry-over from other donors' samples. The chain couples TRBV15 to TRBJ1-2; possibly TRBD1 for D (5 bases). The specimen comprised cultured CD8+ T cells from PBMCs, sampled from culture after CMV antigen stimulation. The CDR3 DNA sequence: TGTGCCACCAACAATAGGTGGGGGGATGGCTACACCTTC. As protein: CATNNRWGDGYTF.